This T cell receptor beta chain is drawn from a study of T cells in Graves' hyperthyroidism and ophthalmopathy. For the study at large: At initial diagnosis, before any treatment had begun, peripheral blood was obtained. Overall study results and limits: Most thyroid clonotypes with frequency above 0.001 were detected in blood.

This clonotype was recorded many times. As yet, its antigen is unknown. Authors of the study amplified TCR beta CDR3 regions from RNA transcripts. HTBI primers were used for first-round RT-PCR of the TCR CDR3. Via MiXCR, TCRdb re-called the multiplex PCR reads, giving one row per CDR3 protein. The data hold hundreds of thousands of distinct CDR3 sequences, with about 25% observed a single time. This CDR3 comprises 14 residues. The V gene lost 3 bases and the J gene lost 3 bases, with 12 bases spanning the gap. Looked up from germline, CDR1 is WNHNN and CDR2 is SYGVQD (reference sequence). Patients showing uncontrolled infection, other autoimmune disease, pregnancy or lactation were ineligible. At first hyperthyroidism diagnosis, before any ophthalmopathy symptoms, the blood sample was collected.

The receptor was derived from a man in his forties with Graves' hyperthyroidism that later progressed to Graves' ophthalmopathy. Sequencing used blood. The chain has TRBV10-1 and TRBJ2-7; maybe TRBD2 (6 bases). CDR3 sequence (DNA): TGCGCCAGCAGTGATTCGGGAGAAGTCTACGAGCAGTACTTC. Amino acid sequence: CASSDSGEVYEQYF.